Each of the 25 T cell receptor beta chains below was sequenced from the same sample in a study of response to subunit inactivated influenza vaccine. TCRdb passed the RT-PCR reads through MiXCR, listing each CDR3 protein once. The sample has about 650,000 distinct CDR3 sequences; 15% to 18% are singletons. The source material was PBMCs from blood, sampled 11 to 12 days after vaccination. The receptor set was obtained from a man between 50 and 59 years old who received an inactivated influenza vaccine.

There are a few counts of this clonotype. This chain links TRBV5-1 with TRBJ2-3; a possible D gene is TRBD1 (6 bases). There are 16 residues in the CDR3. The germline V and J ends were trimmed by 4 bases and 3 bases, with 18 bases remaining between them. Germline values: CDR1 SGHRS, CDR2 YFSETQ. Written as DNA, the CDR3 is TGCGCCAGCAGCCCCCAGGTGGGGGCTATTACAGATACGCAGTATTTT. Translating it yields CASSPQVGAITDTQYF.

This chain connects TRBV10-3 to TRBJ2-7; 7 bases are a match to TRBD1. The CDR3 length is 14 residues. Germline lookup yields CDR1 ENHRY and CDR2 SYGVKD. J was trimmed by 1 base and V by 3 bases; bases with no gene match: 3. As DNA, the CDR3 is TGTGCCATCAGTGACGTGGGACAGTCCTACGAGCAGTACTTC. As protein: CAISDVGQSYEQYF.

In this sample, this clonotype turned up once. This rearrangement joins TRBV30 to TRBJ2-7; possible D gene TRBD1, 5 bases. Trimming shortened V by 3 bases and J by 2 bases, and 11 bases separated the two germline ends. This CDR3 is 13 amino acids long. Germline values: CDR1 GTSNPN, CDR2 SVGIG (reference sequence). CDR3 residues: CAWSPDRAYEQYF. CDR3 DNA: TGTGCCTGGAGCCCCGACAGAGCCTACGAGCAGTACTTC.

This clonotype was counted between two and nine times. The gene calls are TRBV5-1 and TRBJ2-5; 12 nucleotides align to TRBD1. V shed 4 bases and J 4 bases; nucleotides not matched to a gene: 11. Germline V lookup: CDR1 SGHRS, CDR2 YFSETQ. This CDR3 comprises 17 residues. CDR3 in amino acids: CASSNPGTGGLGETQYF. CDR3 bases: TGCGCCAGCAGCAACCCCGGGACAGGGGGCTTGGGAGAGACCCAGTACTTC. The full variable domain, rest sourced from reference TRBV5-1 and TRBJ2-5, is KAGVTQTPRYLIKTRGQQVTLSCSPISGHRSVSWYQQTPGQGLQFLFEYFSETQRNKGNFPGRFSGRQFSNSRSEMNVSTLELGDSALYLCASSNPGTGGLGETQYFGPGTRLLVL.

The rearrangement joins TRBV20-1 to TRBJ2-7; D assignment may be TRBD1 or TRBD2 (6 bases each). With 2 bases removed from V and 3 bases from J, the gap between germline ends came to 14 bases. This CDR3 has 14 residues. CDR1 and CDR2 from the germline V gene are DFQATT and SNEGSKA (reference sequence). CDR3 region: CSARPTGAGYEQYF. CDR3 sequence (DNA): TGCAGTGCTAGACCTACGGGGGCTGGCTACGAGCAGTACTTC.

The chain is built from TRBV5-1 and TRBJ2-5, with D perhaps TRBD2 (6 bases). CDR3 length: 14 amino acids. Germline V CDR1 and CDR2: SGHRS, YFSETQ. Trimming removed 0 bases from V and 3 bases from J, with 9 bases in between. DNA for the CDR3: TGCGCCAGCAGCTTGGGCGGGGTTAAAGAGACCCAGTACTTC. As protein: CASSLGGVKETQYF.

The genes are TRBV5-1 and TRBJ1-2; unclear D gene. Germline loops: CDR1 SGHRS, CDR2 YFSETQ. The V gene lost 1 base and the J gene lost 2 bases, with 9 bases spanning the gap. The CDR3 runs 14 residues. Here the CDR3 reads CASSLNGPNYGYTF. CDR3 nucleotide sequence: TGCGCCAGCAGCTTGAATGGTCCCAACTATGGCTACACCTTC.

The chain recombines TRBV24-1 with TRBJ2-3; 11 bases fit TRBD2. Trimming took 7 bases from V and 2 from J; bases not matched to a gene: 7. CDR1 is KGHDR and CDR2 is SFDVKD in the germline V gene. This CDR3 region has 16 residues. The chain's CDR3 is CATRGSGLADTDTQYF. The DNA for the CDR3 is TGTGCCACCAGGGGGTCGGGACTAGCGGACACAGATACGCAGTATTTT.

V is TRBV5-6 and J is TRBJ2-3, with 7 bases fitting TRBD1. The germline V gene encodes CDR1 SGHDT and CDR2 YYEEEE. V shed 4 bases and J 2 bases; nucleotides not matched to a gene: 7. This CDR3 contains 15 residues. In nucleotides, the CDR3 is TGTGCCAGCAGCACTCGACAGGGCTCCACAGATACGCAGTATTTT. It translates to CASSTRQGSTDTQYF.

This clonotype was detected ten times or more. The chain combines TRBV19 with TRBJ2-5; D not resolved. Germline V CDR1 and CDR2: LNHDA, SQIVND (reference sequence). The V end was cut by 6 bases, the J end by 5 bases, with 19 bases between. The CDR3 has 15 amino acids. The CDR3 sequence: CASSLYVVPRETQYF. The CDR3 bases are TGTGCCAGTAGCCTTTACGTCGTGCCCAGGGAGACCCAGTACTTC.

This clonotype has more than one count but fewer than ten. The rearrangement joins TRBV5-6 to TRBJ2-7, with D possibly being TRBD2 (5 bases). The germline gives CDR1 SGHDT, CDR2 YYEEEE. V lost 0 bases, J lost 1 base, and 11 bases lay in between. The CDR3 sequence is 15 residues long. CDR3 loop: CASSLEAGRSYEQYF. Here the CDR3 DNA reads TGTGCCAGCAGCTTGGAGGCGGGCAGGTCCTACGAGCAGTACTTC. Based on the CDR3 plus reference TRBV5-6 and TRBJ2-7, the full variable domain is DAGVTQSPTHLIKTRGQQVTLRCSPKSGHDTVSWYQQALGQGPQFIFQYYEEEERQRGNFPDRFSGHQFPNYSSELNVNALLLGDSALYLCASSLEAGRSYEQYFGPGTRLTVT.

This clonotype appeared many times. This chain joins TRBV12-3 or TRBV12-4 and TRBJ2-1, with a possible D match to TRBD2 (6 bases). V lost 3 bases, J lost 4 bases, and 10 bases lay in between. The CDR3 length is 14 residues. The CDR3 sequence is CASSFGGFYNEQFF. The CDR3 nucleotides are TGTGCCAGCAGTTTTGGAGGGTTTTACAATGAGCAGTTCTTC.

V gene TRBV28 combines with J gene TRBJ2-5; D is unclear. Per the germline V gene, CDR1 is MDHEN and CDR2 is SYDVKM. V was trimmed by 6 bases and J by 1 base, leaving 9 bases between them. This CDR3 comprises 13 residues. The CDR3 loop is CASSRPVQETQYF. CDR3 nucleotides: TGTGCCAGCAGCCGGCCGGTCCAAGAGACCCAGTACTTC.

This clonotype was seen only a few times. V gene TRBV5-1 combines with J gene TRBJ2-1, with TRBD2 matching 12 bases. CDR1 and CDR2 from the germline V gene are SGHRS and YFSETQ. V dropped 3 bases and J dropped 5; count of bases not matched to a gene: 12. The CDR3 extends over 18 amino acids. The CDR3 region has the DNA TGCGCCAGCAGCTCAGACCTTATTTGGACTAGCGGGAACAATGAGCAGTTCTTC. Its protein product is CASSSDLIWTSGNNEQFF.

The chain combines TRBV7-3 with TRBJ1-1; no clear D gene. Deletions cut 5 bases from V and 0 bases from J, with 13 bases between. This CDR3 has 15 amino acids. Germline values: CDR1 SGHTA, CDR2 FQGTGA. CDR3 in DNA: TGTGCCAGCAGCCTACCCACAGCGGTGAACACTGAAGCTTTCTTT. Amino acid sequence: CASSLPTAVNTEAFF. Drawing the rest from reference TRBV7-3 and TRBJ1-1, the complete variable domain is GAGVSQTPSNKVTEKGKYVELRCDPISGHTALYWYRQSLGQGPEFLIYFQGTGAADDSGLPNDRFFAVRPEGSVSTLKIQRTERGDSAVYLCASSLPTAVNTEAFFGQGTRLTVV.

A single count supports this clonotype. The V and J genes are TRBV7-2 and TRBJ1-2; no reliable D call. Trimming took 5 bases from V and 3 from J, leaving 10 bases between them. Germline assignment: CDR1 SGHTA and CDR2 FQGNSA. This CDR3 spans 13 amino acids. This CDR3 reads CASSPDVYYGYTF. In DNA form, the CDR3 reads TGTGCCAGCAGCCCCGACGTCTACTATGGCTACACCTTC.

This chain joins TRBV12-3 or TRBV12-4 and TRBJ1-5; TRBD1 matches 7 bases. This CDR3 has 12 residues. Trimming at V came to 7 bases and at J to 6 bases, leaving 3 bases not matched to a gene. This CDR3 is CASKQGIQPQHF. Written as DNA, the CDR3 is TGTGCCAGCAAACAGGGGATTCAGCCCCAGCATTTT.

The J gene is TRBJ2-5, the V gene TRBV20-1; weak D call: TRBD2 (6 bases). Trimming cost V 3 bases and J 4 bases, with 15 bases left between them. The CDR3 runs to 14 residues. Germline V CDR1 and CDR2: DFQATT, SNEGSKA (reference sequence). The CDR3 sequence: CSASEGPGGETQYF. In DNA form, the CDR3 reads TGCAGTGCTAGTGAAGGCCCCGGGGGAGAGACCCAGTACTTC.

CDR3 sequence: CASSLGPRSTGELFF. CDR3 in DNA: TGTGCCAGCAGCTTAGGTCCCAGGTCCACCGGGGAGCTGTTTTTT. This chain connects TRBV7-3 to TRBJ2-2; D unresolved. CDR1 and CDR2 from the germline V gene are SGHTA and FQGTGA. The CDR3 is 15 residues long. V shed 2 bases and J shed 4 bases, with 11 bases lying between them.

In this sample, this clonotype turned up a few times. The chain has TRBV24-1 and TRBJ2-3, with D maybe TRBD2 (5 bases). V shed 3 bases and J shed 1 base, with 13 bases lying between them. This CDR3 is built from 16 residues. Germline V gene data show CDR1 as KGHDR and CDR2 as SFDVKD. The CDR3 DNA reads as TGTGCCACCAGTGATAGTCAAAGCGGCCGCACAGATACGCAGTATTTT. Translating gives CATSDSQSGRTDTQYF.

This clonotype was detected only a few times. The chain combines TRBV7-8 with TRBJ1-1; tentatively, D is TRBD1 (5 bases). The germline gives CDR1 SGHVS, CDR2 FQNEAQ. The CDR3 extends over 15 amino acids. With 0 bases removed from V and 4 bases from J, the gap between germline ends came to 12 bases. The CDR3 spells CASSLASGRGTEAFF. CDR3 bases: TGTGCCAGCAGCTTAGCTTCGGGGAGGGGCACTGAAGCTTTCTTT.

This rearrangement joins TRBV5-1 to TRBJ2-5, with D unclear. Germline CDR1 is SGHRS and CDR2 is YFSETQ. The germline V and J ends were trimmed by 1 base and 1 base, with 5 bases remaining between them. The CDR3 extends over 13 amino acids. CDR3 amino acids: CASSLYFQETQYF. CDR3 DNA: TGCGCCAGCAGCTTGTATTTCCAAGAGACCCAGTACTTC.

This clonotype has only a few counts. V usage is TRBV5-1 and J usage is TRBJ1-2, with D maybe TRBD1 (6 bases). Between the trimmed V and J ends, which lost 3 bases and 5 bases, there was a span of 14 bases. Germline V gene data show CDR1 as SGHRS and CDR2 as YFSETQ. CDR3 size: 14 residues. The CDR3 coding sequence is TGCGCCAGCAGCTCAGGGGTTGAAGGATATGGCTACACCTTC. Residues: CASSSGVEGYGYTF. The full variable domain, completed using reference TRBV5-1 and TRBJ1-2, is KAGVTQTPRYLIKTRGQQVTLSCSPISGHRSVSWYQQTPGQGLQFLFEYFSETQRNKGNFPGRFSGRQFSNSRSEMNVSTLELGDSALYLCASSSGVEGYGYTFGSGTRLTVV.

This clonotype was seen more than once but under ten times. The J gene is TRBJ2-7, the V gene TRBV11-2; maybe TRBD1 (6 bases). The germline gives CDR1 SGHAT, CDR2 FQNNGV. The CDR3 runs 15 residues. The ends were cut back, 4 bases at V and 3 bases at J, with 16 bases in the middle. The CDR3 DNA sequence: TGTGCCAGCAGCTCACCCGGGACACCTAACTACGAGCAGTACTTC. Translating gives CASSSPGTPNYEQYF.

J is TRBJ2-7 and V is TRBV6-1; 7 nucleotides line up with TRBD2. CDR3 length: 15 amino acids. With 6 bases clipped from V and 0 bases from J, the junction kept 8 bases outside the gene matches. Germline V gene sequence: CDR1 MNHNS, CDR2 SASEGT. The DNA of the CDR3 is TGTGCCAGCAGGAGACAGCGGGGTAGCTCCTACGAGCAGTACTTC. Translating gives CASRRQRGSSYEQYF.